The present TCR beta chain was sequenced within a study of graft-versus-host responses after intestinal transplantation. Study overall: Anti-thymocyte globulin induction, then tacrolimus and steroids for about 3 years, went to all recipients.

Findings and caveats of the study: The marrow of recipients harbored GvH clones, and ileum or blood showed some of them first.

Data came from immunoSEQ multiplex PCR; TCRdb stores just in-frame clones and leaves some out. The sample includes some 15,000 clones, over 85% of them seen just once. CDR1 is SNHLY and CDR2 is FYNNEI in the germline V gene. Trimming cost V 8 bases and J 4 bases; bases outside gene matches: 10. There are 14 residues in the CDR3. With respect to this clone: Its target is unknown.

V usage is TRBV2 and J usage is TRBJ1-1; TRBD1 matches at 7 bases. The source was PBMCs, collected 9 days after transplant. The receptor was isolated from a human patient who received an intestinal transplant, so some T cells may come from the graft donor. As DNA, the CDR3 is TGTGCCAGCGCGGGTTCTGACAGGGCCACTGAAGCTTTCTTT. Its protein product is CASAGSDRATEAFF.